Presented here are 15 T cell receptor beta chains from one specimen sequenced in a study of early T cells in non-severe SARS-CoV-2 infection. Each CDR3 protein gets one entry after TCRdb re-called the 5' RACE reads with MiXCR. This sample yields about 70,000 distinct CDR3 sequences, of which about 5% are seen a single time; around 7.3% belongs to the top ten. Sample: whole blood, taken at baseline. These receptors all stem from an adult who was a healthcare worker with PCR-confirmed SARS-CoV-2 infection or an uninfected control (not recorded which).

This clonotype came up many times. V gene TRBV14 combines with J gene TRBJ2-7; perhaps TRBD1 as D (6 bases). There are 14 residues in the CDR3. V lost 4 bases and J 5 bases, leaving 15 bases between the germline ends. Germline loops: CDR1 SGHDN, CDR2 FVKESK. The CDR3: CASSLPPHRDEQYF. The CDR3 DNA is TGTGCCAGCAGCCTCCCCCCTCACAGGGACGAGCAGTACTTC.

This clonotype was seen many times. A read error may account for a junction end that differs from germline. This sequence joins TRBV5-1 and TRBJ2-7, with a tentative D call TRBD1 (5 bases). Germline V gene sequence: CDR1 SGHRS, CDR2 YFSETQ. The CDR3 is 11 residues long. CDR3 DNA: TGCGCCAGCCCGAACAGACCCCTCCAGGGCTTC. This sequence encodes CASPNRPLQGF.

In its sample, this clonotype was seen a few times. The V call is TRBV30, the J call TRBJ2-5; TRBD2 might be the D (5 bases). The CDR3 extends over 15 amino acids. Per germline, CDR1 GTSNPN and CDR2 SVGIG (reference sequence). Trimming took off 0 bases at V and 6 bases at J, with 17 bases between the two ends. The CDR3 protein is CAWSVRGLQTQTQYF. The CDR3 nucleotides read TGTGCCTGGAGTGTACGAGGGCTGCAAACCCAGACCCAGTACTTC.

The J gene is TRBJ2-1, the V gene TRBV7-9; TRBD2 is a possible D gene (5 bases). Germline CDR1 is SEHNR and CDR2 is FQNEAQ (reference sequence). The V end was cut by 1 base, the J end by 8 bases, with 15 bases between. This CDR3 comprises 15 residues. The CDR3 DNA reads as TGTGCCAGCAGCTTAGGCATCGCAGCGCGGGATGAGCAGTTCTTC. It is translated as CASSLGIAARDEQFF.

This clonotype was detected ten times or more. V gene TRBV12-3 or TRBV12-4 combines with J gene TRBJ1-5, with TRBD1 as a possible D gene (5 bases). Trimming cost V 5 bases and J 1 base, with 12 bases left between them. This CDR3 contains 15 residues. The CDR3 protein is CASSPLGESNQPQHF. The CDR3 coding sequence is TGTGCCAGCAGTCCCCTGGGGGAGAGCAATCAGCCCCAGCATTTT.

Only a few counts were recorded for this clonotype. This chain links TRBV12-3 or TRBV12-4 with TRBJ2-6, with D possibly matching TRBD2 (6 bases). The CDR3 runs 16 residues. Trimming left V 7 bases short and J 2 bases short, with 15 bases between. The CDR3 DNA is TGTGCCAGCACCTTGGGGGGAATAACTGGGGCCAACGTCCTGACTTTC. The encoded protein is CASTLGGITGANVLTF.

This clonotype was recorded at least ten times. V and J are TRBV9 and TRBJ1-4; D is possibly TRBD1 (5 bases). Germline CDR1 reads SGDLS; CDR2 reads YYNGEE. Deletions cut 4 bases from V and 4 bases from J, with 11 bases between. The CDR3 runs to 14 residues. The CDR3 region is CASSPFGGNEKLFF. The CDR3 DNA reads as TGTGCCAGCAGCCCTTTCGGGGGTAATGAAAAACTGTTTTTT.

This clonotype was seen only a few times. This chain links TRBV5-1 with TRBJ1-5; 8 positions agree with TRBD1. V dropped 4 bases and J dropped 5; count of bases not matched to a gene: 8. The CDR3 sequence is 15 residues long. Germline V gives CDR1 SGHRS, CDR2 YFSETQ. CDR3 sequence: CASSPGTGGDQPQHF. The DNA for the CDR3 is TGCGCCAGCAGCCCGGGGACAGGTGGAGATCAGCCCCAGCATTTT.

Many counts were recorded for this clonotype. This chain uses TRBV12-3 or TRBV12-4 with TRBJ2-7; the D gene could be TRBD1 or TRBD2 (6 bases each). V was pared by 8 bases and J by 7 bases, with 15 bases between. The CDR3 has 12 amino acids. CDR3 nucleotides: TGTGCCAGCGGAAGAGGGGGGCAGGAGCAGTACTTC. This gives the protein CASGRGGQEQYF.

This chain connects TRBV7-2 to TRBJ2-7; 9 nucleotides align to TRBD2. Looked up from germline, CDR1 is SGHTA and CDR2 is FQGNSA. The CDR3 is 15 amino acids. V was clipped by 2 bases and J by 3 bases; unmatched bases: 5. In DNA form, the CDR3 reads TGTGCCAGCAGCTTACTTCGTAGCGGGGGCTACGAGCAGTACTTC. It is translated as CASSLLRSGGYEQYF. Using reference TRBV7-2 and TRBJ2-7 for the parts outside the CDR3, the full variable domain is GAGVSQSPSNKVTEKGKDVELRCDPISGHTALYWYRQSLGQGLEFLIYFQGNSAPDKSGLPSDRFSAERTGGSVSTLTIQRTQQEDSAVYLCASSLLRSGGYEQYFGPGTRLTVT.

The CDR3 loop is CASSWGSGGYEQYF. In DNA form, the CDR3 reads TGTGCCAGCAGTTGGGGTTCAGGGGGTTACGAGCAGTACTTC. The chain combines TRBV27 with TRBJ2-7; 7 positions match TRBD1. Trimming removed 4 bases from V and 4 bases from J; junction bases left unmatched: 7. Germline V gives CDR1 MNHEY, CDR2 SMNVEV (reference sequence). The CDR3 length is 14 residues.

This clonotype occurred many times. The chain joins TRBV7-9 to TRBJ2-1; tentative D call: TRBD2 (5 bases). The ends were cut back, 6 bases at V and 0 bases at J, with 12 bases in the middle. This CDR3 is built from 15 residues. Germline V gives CDR1 SEHNR, CDR2 FQNEAQ (reference sequence). The CDR3 DNA reads TGTGCCAGCAGATTTAGCGAAAGCTCCTACAATGAGCAGTTCTTC. Translation gives CASRFSESSYNEQFF.

This clonotype has ten or more counts. J is TRBJ2-3 and V is TRBV20-1, with TRBD2 matching 14 bases. V shed 3 bases, J shed 7 bases, and the junction held 3 bases outside the gene matches. CDR3 length equals 14 residues. Germline V CDR1 and CDR2: DFQATT, SNEGSKA (reference sequence). The CDR3 region is CSASGTSGRNTQYF. The CDR3 nucleotides read TGCAGTGCTAGTGGGACTAGCGGGAGAAATACGCAGTATTTT.

This sequence joins TRBV7-6 and TRBJ2-7; D call uncertain. There are 13 residues in the CDR3. V lost 4 bases, J lost 3 bases, and 10 bases lay in between. Germline-derived CDR1 and CDR2 are SGHVS and FNYEAQ. For the CDR3, the DNA is TGTGCCAGCAGCTCCACGGACGGCTACGAGCAGTACTTC. It codes for CASSSTDGYEQYF.

At least ten counts were recorded for this clonotype. CDR3 nucleotide sequence: TGTGCCAGCAGCTTACTGGCCACCTCGGATACGCAGTATTTT. Translation gives CASSLLATSDTQYF. The rearrangement uses TRBV6-5 and TRBJ2-3; D call uncertain. The CDR3 runs to 14 residues. Trimming pared 6 bases from V and 6 bases from J, leaving 16 bases between. Germline CDR1 is MNHEY and CDR2 is SVGAGI.